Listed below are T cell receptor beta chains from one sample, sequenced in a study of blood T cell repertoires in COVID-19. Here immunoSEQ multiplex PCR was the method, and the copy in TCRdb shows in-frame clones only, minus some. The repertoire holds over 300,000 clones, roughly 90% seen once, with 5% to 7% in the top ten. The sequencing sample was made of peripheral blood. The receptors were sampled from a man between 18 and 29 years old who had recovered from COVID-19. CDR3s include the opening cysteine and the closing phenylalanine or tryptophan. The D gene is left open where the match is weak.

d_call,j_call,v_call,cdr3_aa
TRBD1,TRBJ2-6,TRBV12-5,CASGTLGQDLSGANVLTF
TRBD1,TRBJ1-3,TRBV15,CATSRGQNSGNTIYF
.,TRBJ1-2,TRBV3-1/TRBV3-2,CASSQGAGANYGYTF
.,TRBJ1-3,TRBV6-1,CASSEVRDYLRSGNTIYF
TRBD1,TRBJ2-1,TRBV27,CASSQLLTGTEYNEQFF
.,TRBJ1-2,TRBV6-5,CASWRGGNYGYTF
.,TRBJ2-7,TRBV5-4,CASSLDKGVYEQYF
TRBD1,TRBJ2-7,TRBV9,CASSGRDRDIHEQYF
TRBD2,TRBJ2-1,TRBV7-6,CASSGRAGGPGNEQFF
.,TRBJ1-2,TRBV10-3,CAISPPTGEANYGYTF
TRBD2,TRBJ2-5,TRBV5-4,CASSLRTTSGGAETQYF
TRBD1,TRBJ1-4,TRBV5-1,CASSSNIRGTNEKLFF
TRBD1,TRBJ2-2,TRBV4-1,CASSTRGLSNTGELFF
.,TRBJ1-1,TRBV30,CAWTRGTEAFF
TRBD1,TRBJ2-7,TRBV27,CASRSPGQGAYEQYF
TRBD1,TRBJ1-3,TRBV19,CATETGVGNTIYF
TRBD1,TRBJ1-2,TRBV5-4,CASSGQGADTF
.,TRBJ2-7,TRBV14,CASSHGPSYEQYF
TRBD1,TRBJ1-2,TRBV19,CASSPEPPTGDYGYTF
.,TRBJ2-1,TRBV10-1,CASSQPGGPYNEQFF
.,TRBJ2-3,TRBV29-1,CSVGPGSTDTQYF
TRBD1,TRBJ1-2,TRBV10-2,CASSDQAAGGSGYGYTF
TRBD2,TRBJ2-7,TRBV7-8,CASSLRTSGPYEQYF
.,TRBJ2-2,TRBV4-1,CASSQPDRSFGELFF
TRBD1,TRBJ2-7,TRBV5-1,CASSGSGQSYEQYF
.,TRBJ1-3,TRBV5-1,CASSLDTSGNTIYF
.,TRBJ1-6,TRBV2,CASTAESSYNSPLHF
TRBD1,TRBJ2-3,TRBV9,CASSLRQGGTDTQYF
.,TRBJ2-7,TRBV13,CASSPIPTGTRVFYEQYF
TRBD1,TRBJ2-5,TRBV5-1,CASSSRGQETQYF
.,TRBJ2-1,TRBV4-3,CASSQDPGIYNEQFF
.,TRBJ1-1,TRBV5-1,CASSLWETNTEAFF
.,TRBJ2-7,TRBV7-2,CASSVVEWAEGDEQYF
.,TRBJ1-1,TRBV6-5,CASSPPGYTEAFF
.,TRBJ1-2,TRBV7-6,CASSLNAGLKSGYTF
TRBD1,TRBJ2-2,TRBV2,CASSEQGVVTGELFF
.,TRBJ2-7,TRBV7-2,CASSSSAGETYEQYF
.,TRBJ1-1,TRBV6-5,CASTLGVNGGTEAFF
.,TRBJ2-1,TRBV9,CASMGQESSGEQFF
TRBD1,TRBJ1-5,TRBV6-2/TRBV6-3,CASSYAGTANQPQHF
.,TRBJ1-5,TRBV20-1,CSASFEGENQPQHF
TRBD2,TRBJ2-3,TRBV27,CASSLSTSGGEDTQYF
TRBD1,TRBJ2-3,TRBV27,CASSWGTGDTQYF
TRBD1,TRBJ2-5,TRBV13,CASSLVGTGPQETQYF
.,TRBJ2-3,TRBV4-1,CASSQGASFGTDTQYF
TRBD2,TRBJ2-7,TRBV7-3,CASSPGRGEDEQYF
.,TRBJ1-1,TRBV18,CASSPRGGLGVWTEAFF
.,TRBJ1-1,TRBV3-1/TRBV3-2,CASSQGAKGTEAFF
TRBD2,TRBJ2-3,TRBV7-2,CASSLRGTRKPDTQYF
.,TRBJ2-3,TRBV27,CASSLWSPSTDTQYF
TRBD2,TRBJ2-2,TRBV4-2,CASSRWDWRETVIGELFF
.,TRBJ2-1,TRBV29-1,CSADGDNEQFF